Below, 28 T cell receptor beta chains from the same sample are listed, as sequenced in a study of T cell clonotyping in hematopoietic cell transplantation. Sequenced by immunoSEQ multiplex PCR; TCRdb stores in-frame clones only, minus some. The sample holds about 1,800 clones; approximately 73% are singletons and the top ten take roughly 8%. Sequencing was performed on peripheral blood mononuclear cells. The origin of the receptors is a man aged 25 to 40 in good health. Some clones in this sample may be carry-over from other donors' samples.

The chain joins TRBV11-3 to TRBJ1-5; D gene unclear. This CDR3 is 20 amino acids long. Germline V gives CDR1 SGHNT, CDR2 YENEEA. V was shortened by 3 bases and J by 0 bases, with 24 bases between the two germline ends. The CDR3 here is CASSFHMEKRLTDSNQPQHF. CDR3 DNA sequence: TGTGCCAGCAGCTTTCATATGGAGAAGCGCCTAACCGATAGCAATCAGCCCCAGCATTTT.

The rearrangement links TRBV7-3 to TRBJ1-1, with D tentatively TRBD1 (6 bases). CDR3 size: 14 residues. The V gene's germline CDR1 is SGHTA and CDR2 FQGTGA. Trimming shortened V by 4 bases and J by 1 base, and 10 bases separated the two germline ends. The CDR3, as DNA: TGTGCCAGCAGCTCGGACAGTGGGAACACTGAAGCTTTCTTT. Amino acids: CASSSDSGNTEAFF.

Worth noting for this clone: Germline is not matched at one junction end, which may reflect a read error. The chain is built from TRBV10-1 and TRBJ2-3; no clear D. CDR3 length: 13 amino acids. The germline V gene encodes CDR1 WNHNN and CDR2 SYGVQD (reference sequence). The CDR3 reads CVSSESRTDTQYF. In nucleotides, the CDR3 is TGCGTCAGCAGTGAGTCAAGGACAGATACGCAGTATTTT.

The chain combines TRBV4-3 with TRBJ1-1; D gene uncertain. V was cut by 0 bases and J by 7 bases, with 9 bases left in between. This CDR3 has 13 amino acids. Germline CDR1 is LGHNA and CDR2 is YSLEER. CDR3 in DNA: TGCGCCAGCAGCCAAGATTTAAAAATTGAAGCTTTCTTT. Protein product: CASSQDLKIEAFF.

The chain joins TRBV6-6 to TRBJ1-1, with 11 nucleotides matching TRBD1. This CDR3 is built from 15 residues. V was clipped by 6 bases and J by 4 bases; unmatched bases: 7. CDR1 and CDR2 from the germline V gene are MNHNY and SVGAGI (reference sequence). This chain's CDR3 is CASSPGTGGTTEAFF. CDR3 nucleotides: TGTGCCAGCAGCCCCGGGACAGGGGGTACCACTGAAGCTTTCTTT.

V usage is TRBV4-3 and J usage is TRBJ1-6, with a possible D match to TRBD1 (5 bases). V was pared by 1 base and J by 5 bases, with 12 bases between. Germline CDR1 is LGHNA and CDR2 is YSLEER. The CDR3 contains 16 residues. The DNA for the CDR3 is TGCGCCAGCAGCCAAGCCACTGGACATAATAATTCACCCCTCCACTTT. Its translation: CASSQATGHNNSPLHF.

This clone has only a few counts. CDR3 coding DNA: TGTGCCAGCAGCCCCAGGCTAGCGGGAGGCTACAATGAGCAGTTCTTC. It translates to CASSPRLAGGYNEQFF. The chain recombines TRBV9 with TRBJ2-1; 11 bases fit TRBD2. There are 16 residues in the CDR3. Germline loops: CDR1 SGDLS, CDR2 YYNGEE. The trim removed 4 bases at V and 3 bases at J, leaving 6 bases unmatched.

This chain joins TRBV30 and TRBJ2-2, with TRBD1 identical over 9 bases. J gave up 5 bases and V 2 bases, and 6 bases lay outside the gene matches. The CDR3 runs to 15 residues. Germline V gives CDR1 GTSNPN, CDR2 SVGIG (reference sequence). CDR3 in amino acids: CAWSSTGGMTGELFF. CDR3 DNA sequence: TGTGCCTGGAGTTCGACAGGGGGGATGACCGGGGAGCTGTTTTTT.

The chain joins TRBV4-1 to TRBJ1-5; maybe TRBD1 (6 bases). V was pared by 2 bases and J by 3 bases, with 20 bases between. The CDR3 totals 18 residues. Germline values: CDR1 MGHRA, CDR2 YSYEKL. CDR3 DNA sequence: TGCGCCAGCAGCCAATCACCAACAGGGAGAACAATCAATCAGCCCCAGCATTTT. Its translation: CASSQSPTGRTINQPQHF.

This clone was seen more than once but under ten times. The rearrangement links TRBV10-3 to TRBJ2-5, with 10 nucleotides matching TRBD2. The trim removed 3 bases at V and 3 bases at J, leaving 4 bases unmatched. The CDR3 extends over 15 amino acids. The V gene's germline CDR1 is ENHRY and CDR2 SYGVKD. The CDR3 is CAISEWTSGEETQYF. Here the CDR3 DNA reads TGTGCCATCAGTGAATGGACTAGCGGTGAAGAGACCCAGTACTTC.

This clone was counted a few times. The chain joins TRBV12-5 to TRBJ2-6; perhaps D is TRBD1 or TRBD2 (5 bases each). This CDR3 region has 19 residues. Germline CDR1 reads LGHNT; CDR2 reads FRNRAP. V shed 7 bases and J shed 2 bases, with 24 bases lying between them. CDR3 nucleotides: TGTGCTAGTGCAAGGGTCGTCAGCGACGGGACCGCTGGGGCCAACGTCCTGACTTTC. Translated, it gives CASARVVSDGTAGANVLTF.

This sequence joins TRBV19 and TRBJ1-2; D perhaps matches TRBD1 (5 bases). V lost 5 bases and J lost 7, with 14 bases in between. Germline values: CDR1 LNHDA, CDR2 SQIVND (reference sequence). The CDR3 is 13 amino acids. Here the CDR3 reads CASSATVAGGYTF. CDR3 sequence (DNA): TGTGCCAGTAGTGCGACAGTAGCTGGTGGCTACACCTTC.

The gene calls are TRBV2 and TRBJ1-1; D not resolved. Trimming cost V 4 bases and J 1 base, with 7 bases left between them. Germline V gene data show CDR1 as SNHLY and CDR2 as FYNNEI. The CDR3 runs to 13 residues. DNA for the CDR3: TGTGCCAGCAGTGTACTCCCGAACACTGAAGCTTTCTTT. Translation: CASSVLPNTEAFF.

The chain uses TRBV11-1 and TRBJ1-1; D might be TRBD1 (5 bases). V was shortened by 7 bases and J by 2 bases, with 20 bases between the two germline ends. Germline loops: CDR1 SGHAT, CDR2 FQDESV (reference sequence). The CDR3 is 16 residues long. CDR3 protein: CASTVGTQDYNTEAFF. The CDR3 DNA is TGTGCCAGCACCGTCGGGACCCAGGATTACAACACTGAAGCTTTCTTT. Filled out from reference TRBV11-1 and TRBJ1-1, the complete variable domain reads EAEVAQSPRYKITEKSQAVAFWCDPISGHATLYWYRQILGQGPELLVQFQDESVVDDSQLPKDRFSAERLKGVDSTLKIQPAELGDSAMYLCASTVGTQDYNTEAFFGQGTRLTVV.

A word on this clone: Different DNA sequences within this sample yield the same CDR3. V gene TRBV4-1 combines with J gene TRBJ1-1; D not resolved. The CDR3 has 12 amino acids. Germline V gene sequence: CDR1 MGHRA, CDR2 YSYEKL. Trimming pared 1 base from V and 3 bases from J, leaving 3 bases between. The CDR3 bases are TGCGCCAGCAGCCAAGGCGACACTGAAGCTTTCTTT. It yields the protein CASSQGDTEAFF.

CDR3 loop: CSVELDRGPGEQYF. Here the CDR3 DNA reads TGCAGCGTTGAATTGGACAGGGGGCCAGGGGAGCAGTACTTC. J is TRBJ2-7 and V is TRBV29-1, with TRBD1 matching over 11 bases. V trimming: 2 bases; J trimming: 7 bases; junction bases outside the gene matches: 7. There are 14 residues in the CDR3. From germline, CDR1 is SQVTM and CDR2 ANQGSEA.

The chain couples TRBV7-9 to TRBJ1-1, with TRBD1 matching over 11 bases. Trimming removed 5 bases from V and 11 bases from J; junction bases left unmatched: 10. The germline V gene has CDR1 SEHNR and CDR2 FQNEAQ (reference sequence). The CDR3 runs to 14 residues. CDR3 nucleotides: TGTGCCAGCAGCGGAATGGACAGGGGGCTAGGCGCTTTCTTT. It specifies CASSGMDRGLGAFF.

The chain uses TRBV30 and TRBJ2-1, with 8 bases matching TRBD1. CDR1 and CDR2 (germline): GTSNPN, SVGIG (reference sequence). CDR3 length equals 11 residues. V shed 3 bases, J shed 9 bases, and the junction held 1 base outside the gene matches. CDR3 loop: CAWRQGGEQFF. CDR3 DNA sequence: TGTGCCTGGAGACAGGGGGGTGAGCAGTTCTTC.

This chain uses TRBV19 with TRBJ2-1, with 8 bases aligning to TRBD2. The V gene's germline CDR1 is LNHDA and CDR2 SQIVND (reference sequence). V dropped 3 bases and J dropped 0; count of bases not matched to a gene: 13. This CDR3 comprises 19 residues. The CDR3 nucleotides read TGTGCCAGTAGTATGCGGGGGGTCTCGTTAGGGGGCTCCTACAATGAGCAGTTCTTC. It yields the protein CASSMRGVSLGGSYNEQFF. Variable domain in full (rest from reference TRBV19 and TRBJ2-1): DGGITQSPKYLFRKEGQNVTLSCEQNLNHDAMYWYRQDPGQGLRLIYYSQIVNDFQKGDIAEGYSVSREKKESFPLTVTSAQKNPTAFYLCASSMRGVSLGGSYNEQFFGPGTRLTVL.

This clone appeared a few times. The gene calls are TRBV7-9 and TRBJ2-3; unclear D gene. Per germline, CDR1 SEHNR and CDR2 FQNEAQ (reference sequence). Trimming took off 4 bases at V and 6 bases at J, with 5 bases between the two ends. This CDR3 has 11 amino acids. CDR3 nucleotide sequence: TGTGCCAGCAGCTCGTTGGATACGCAGTATTTT. Translated, it gives CASSSLDTQYF.

This chain uses TRBV7-2 with TRBJ2-7; D is possibly TRBD2 (6 bases). The V end was cut by 1 base, the J end by 4 bases, with 14 bases between. This CDR3 comprises 15 residues. CDR1 is SGHTA, CDR2 FQGNSA, per germline. The CDR3 loop is CASSLERVLGYEQYF. The DNA of the CDR3 is TGTGCCAGCAGCTTAGAGCGGGTTCTTGGGTACGAGCAGTACTTC.

The chain combines TRBV29-1 with TRBJ2-7, with 7 bases identical to TRBD2. Germline CDR1 is SQVTM and CDR2 is ANQGSEA. There are 17 residues in the CDR3. The junction had 13 bases not matched to a gene; V was cut back by 0 bases and J by 2 bases. CDR3 amino acids: CSVEDPEDELAPYEQYF. CDR3 bases: TGCAGCGTTGAAGATCCAGAGGATGAACTAGCGCCCTACGAGCAGTACTTC.

The V call is TRBV7-3, the J call TRBJ2-7, with D perhaps matching TRBD2 (7 bases). Trimming shortened V by 5 bases and J by 3 bases, and 14 bases separated the two germline ends. CDR1 is SGHTA and CDR2 is FQGTGA in the germline V gene. This CDR3 region has 14 residues. The CDR3 region has the DNA TGTGCCAGCAGCAGCGGGACATTAAACTACGAGCAGTACTTC. Its protein is CASSSGTLNYEQYF.

V and J are TRBV6-5 and TRBJ1-5; tentative D call: TRBD1 (5 bases). CDR1 and CDR2 (germline): MNHEY, SVGAGI. There are 15 residues in the CDR3. Trimming took 6 bases from V and 7 from J, leaving 19 bases between them. CDR3 sequence (DNA): TGTGCCAGCAGCCAACACGGGGGACGCTACCAGCCCCAGCATTTT. Its translation: CASSQHGGRYQPQHF.

The chain employs TRBV4-3 and TRBJ2-7, with D maybe TRBD1 (6 bases). V was trimmed by 3 bases and J by 5 bases, leaving 14 bases between them. The CDR3 loop spans 14 amino acids. Germline V gene data show CDR1 as LGHNA and CDR2 as YSLEER. The CDR3 reads CASSQETPGDEQYF. In DNA, the CDR3 is TGCGCCAGCAGCCAGGAAACCCCAGGGGACGAGCAGTACTTC.

The chain uses TRBV6-5 and TRBJ2-7, with TRBD2 matching over 10 bases. CDR3 length: 15 residues. Unmatched junction bases numbered 5, after V lost 0 bases and J lost 6 bases. Germline V gives CDR1 MNHEY, CDR2 SVGAGI. This CDR3 is CASSYSLAGALEQYF. CDR3 bases: TGTGCCAGCAGTTACTCCCTAGCGGGGGCTCTCGAGCAGTACTTC.

This clone was seen more than once but under ten times. The chain joins TRBV27 to TRBJ1-2; a possible D gene is TRBD1 (5 bases). The CDR3 sequence is 13 residues long. Per the germline V gene, CDR1 is MNHEY and CDR2 is SMNVEV (reference sequence). V lost 4 bases, J lost 5 bases, and 11 bases lay in between. CDR3 sequence reads: CASSSSGLYGYTF. CDR3 in DNA: TGTGCCAGCAGTTCTTCAGGGTTGTATGGCTACACCTTC.

There are a few counts of this clone. The V gene is TRBV9, the J gene TRBJ1-1; D gene unclear. V dropped 0 bases and J dropped 4 bases, with 10 bases sitting between them. The CDR3 is 14 residues long. In germline, CDR1 is SGDLS, CDR2 YYNGEE. CDR3 nucleotides: TGTGCCAGCAGCGTAGGGGGTGGTACCACTGAAGCTTTCTTT. It encodes CASSVGGGTTEAFF.